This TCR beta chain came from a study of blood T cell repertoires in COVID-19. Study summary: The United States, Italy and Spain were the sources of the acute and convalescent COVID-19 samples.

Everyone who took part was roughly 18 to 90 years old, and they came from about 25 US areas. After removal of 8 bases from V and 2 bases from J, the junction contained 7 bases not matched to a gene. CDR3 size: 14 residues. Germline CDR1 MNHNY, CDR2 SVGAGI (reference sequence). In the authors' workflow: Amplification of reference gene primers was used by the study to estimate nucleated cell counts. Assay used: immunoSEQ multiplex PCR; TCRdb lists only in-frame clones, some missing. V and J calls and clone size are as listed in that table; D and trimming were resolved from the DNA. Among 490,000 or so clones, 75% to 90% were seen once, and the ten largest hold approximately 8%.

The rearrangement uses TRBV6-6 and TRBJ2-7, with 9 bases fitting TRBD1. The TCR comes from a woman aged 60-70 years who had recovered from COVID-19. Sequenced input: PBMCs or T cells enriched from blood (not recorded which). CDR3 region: CASVPRQGAYEQYF. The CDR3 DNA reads TGTGCCAGCGTTCCGAGACAGGGGGCCTACGAGCAGTACTTC.